This T cell receptor beta chain was identified in a study of regulatory T cells in long-lasting Graves disease. Overall study findings and caveats: Persistent Graves' patients showed a TCR diversity that was lower than that of newly diagnosed ones.

Germline V gene lookup returns CDR1 LGHDT and CDR2 YNNKEL (reference sequence). CDR3 length: 16 residues. V dropped 7 bases and J dropped 0 bases, with 18 bases sitting between them. Sequencing libraries for TCR beta were prepared with iRepertoire HTBI primers and Arm-PCR of CDR3 regions. TCRdb reanalysed the multiplex PCR reads using MiXCR and keeps one entry per CDR3 protein. The sample holds about half a million distinct CDR3 sequences, around a fifth seen once. Documented time point: persistent/refractory GD, antithyroid drugs over 5 years with positive TRAb. Researchers made the TCR library from RNA that was extracted from PBMCs. This clonotype was counted many times. No antigen is known for it.

The starting material was peripheral blood mononuclear cells (PBMCs), obtained when the disease was refractory, from a patient treated with antithyroid drugs. The genes are TRBV3-1 and TRBJ2-5, with D possibly matching TRBD2 (6 bases). The clonotype was recovered from a female donor with Graves disease. As DNA, the CDR3 is TGTGCCAGCAAACATGAGGGCGCGGGGTACCAAGAGACCCAGTACTTC. Residues: CASKHEGAGYQETQYF.